This TCR beta chain was captured by sequencing in a study of tumor-infiltrating lymphocytes in primary liver carcinoma. Looking at the study overall: Samples yielded about 3.65 to 7.13 million productive TCRbeta reads, similar across tissue types.

Study results and limitations: The top-250-clone fraction was significantly higher in tumors than in blood (p = 0.039).

Constant-region priming of around 530 ng total RNA yielded TCR beta cDNA. It was through three nested multiplex PCR rounds of slightly modified ARM-PCR that TCR beta libraries arose. For 10 cycles apiece, the opening two PCR rounds ran with TRBV1-TRBV30 forward primers and a C-beta reverse primer. Using its own MiXCR run on the multiplex PCR reads, TCRdb lists one record per CDR3 protein. The sample shows tens of thousands of distinct CDR3 sequences, less than 85% of them seen only once. Co-extracting RNA and DNA was done with about 17-31 mg of unsorted bulk tissue as input. As concerns this clonotype: Its cognate antigen is unknown. A much larger clone lies one base from this, so it may be a read error.

The CDR3 is 14 amino acids. Germline CDR1 is SGHTA and CDR2 is FQGTGA. The clonotype comes from a man between 40 and 49 years old with primary liver carcinoma and hepatitis B virus infection. The sequencing input was liver tumor tissue from sampling region 4. The sample's subset: tumor region T4, right-lateral pole. The genes are TRBV7-3 and TRBJ2-5; D possibly corresponds to TRBD2 (6 bases). The DNA for the CDR3 is TGTGCCAGCAGCATAACCGCAGGGAGGGAGACCCAGTACTTC. As protein: CASSITAGRETQYF.